This TCR beta chain is drawn from a study of blood T cell repertoires in COVID-19. Method: immunoSEQ multiplex PCR; TCRdb's copy keeps in-frame clones and lacks some. The profile shows some 47,000 clones, approximately 83% of them singletons. Per the germline V gene, CDR1 is LNHDA and CDR2 is SQIVND (reference sequence). The CDR3 has 18 amino acids. Trimming at V came to 0 bases and at J to 3 bases, leaving 9 bases not matched to a gene. This clonotype was obtained from an elderly woman with acute or convalescent COVID-19. Sequenced material: peripheral blood. The gene calls are TRBV19 and TRBJ2-4; 9 bases agree with TRBD2. This CDR3 is CASSIELQRGAGKNIQYF. The CDR3 DNA is TGTGCCAGTAGTATAGAACTCCAGCGGGGGGCGGGCAAAAACATTCAGTACTTC.